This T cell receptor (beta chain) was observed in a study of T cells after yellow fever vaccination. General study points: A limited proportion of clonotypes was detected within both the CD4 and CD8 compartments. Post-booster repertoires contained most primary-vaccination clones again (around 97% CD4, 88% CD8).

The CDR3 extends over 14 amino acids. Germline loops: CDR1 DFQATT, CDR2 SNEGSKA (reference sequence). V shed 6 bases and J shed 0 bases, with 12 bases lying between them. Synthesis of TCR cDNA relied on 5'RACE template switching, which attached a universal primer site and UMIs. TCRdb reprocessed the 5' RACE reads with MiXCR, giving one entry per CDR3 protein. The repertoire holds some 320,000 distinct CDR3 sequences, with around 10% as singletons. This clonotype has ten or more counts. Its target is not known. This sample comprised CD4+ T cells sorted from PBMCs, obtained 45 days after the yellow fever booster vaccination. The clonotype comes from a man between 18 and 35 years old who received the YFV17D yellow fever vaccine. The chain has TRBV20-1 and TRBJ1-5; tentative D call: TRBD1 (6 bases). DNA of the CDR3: TGCAGTGCGACACAGGGAAATAGCAATCAGCCCCAGCATTTT. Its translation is CSATQGNSNQPQHF.